This T cell receptor beta chain was recorded in a study of blood T cell repertoires in COVID-19. Study summary: The United States, Italy and Spain were the sources of the acute and convalescent COVID-19 samples. T cells, B-cell-depleted T cells, or PBMCs supplied cDNA or gDNA.

The CDR3 runs to 14 residues. Looked up from germline, CDR1 is SGDLS and CDR2 is YYNGEE. V gave up 0 bases and J gave up 2 bases, with 7 bases separating them. Per the study methods: Using reference gene primer amplification, nucleated cell counts were estimated. Sequencing was performed with immunoSEQ multiplex PCR; in TCRdb, only in-frame clones are kept and a portion is missing. The V and J calls and clone size come from that table; D and trimming were worked out from the DNA. The sample holds about 240,000 clones, roughly 83% seen once. The chain couples TRBV9 to TRBJ2-3; D is unresolved. This clonotype was obtained from a woman of 80 years or more with acute or convalescent COVID-19. Sequencing was done on a sample of peripheral blood. DNA of the CDR3: TGTGCCAGCAGCGTAGACTTCTTCACAGATACGCAGTATTTT. Residues: CASSVDFFTDTQYF.